These 27 T cell receptor beta chains originate from one sample sequenced in a study of T cells in Graves' hyperthyroidism and ophthalmopathy. Regions amplified from RNA transcripts were the TCR beta CDR3 regions. The HTBI primer set was used in a first-round RT-PCR of the TCR CDR3. TCRdb recomputed calls from the multiplex PCR reads with MiXCR, one row per CDR3 protein. This sample has a few hundred thousand distinct CDR3 sequences, with approximately 14% found just once. Sequencing was carried out using blood. These receptors all stem from a woman between 18 and 30 years old with Graves' hyperthyroidism.

This clonotype appeared a few times. V gene TRBV18 combines with J gene TRBJ2-7, with D tentatively TRBD1 (5 bases). V lost 6 bases, J lost 3 bases, and 15 bases lay in between. Germline CDR1 reads KGHSH; CDR2 reads LQKENI. CDR3 length: 14 amino acids. The CDR3 is CASSRQSSIYEQYF. In DNA form, the CDR3 reads TGTGCCAGCTCGAGACAGTCGAGTATCTACGAGCAGTACTTC.

The table lists this clonotype with many counts. The genes are TRBV20-1 and TRBJ2-7; 9 bases align to TRBD1. Germline CDR1 reads DFQATT; CDR2 reads SNEGSKA (reference sequence). There are 14 residues in the CDR3. J gave up 7 bases and V 4 bases, and 11 bases lay outside the gene matches. The CDR3 sequence: CSATTGGPMKEQYF. CDR3 nucleotide sequence: TGCAGTGCTACTACAGGGGGCCCCATGAAAGAGCAGTACTTC.

This clonotype has more than one count but fewer than ten. The chain links TRBV19 to TRBJ2-7, with D possibly called TRBD1 or TRBD2 (5 bases each). Germline V gene lookup returns CDR1 LNHDA and CDR2 SQIVND (reference sequence). The length of the CDR3 is 16 residues. The V and J ends lost 4 bases and 0 bases respectively, with 16 bases between them. The CDR3 coding sequence is TGTGCCAGTAGTACCAATCTGGGACGGTTCTCCTACGAGCAGTACTTC. Translation: CASSTNLGRFSYEQYF.

As concerns this clonotype: It may be a read error: a sequence one base away is much more abundant. This rearrangement joins TRBV19 to TRBJ1-1; D is undetermined. CDR1 LNHDA and CDR2 SQIVND come from the germline V gene (reference sequence). CDR3 length equals 14 residues. In DNA form, the CDR3 reads TGTGCCAGTAGTCGCGATGGCCGAAACACTGAAGCTTCCTTT. Translated: CASSRDGRNTEASF.

Of note for this clonotype: A much larger clone lies a single base off, so this may be a read error. The genes are TRBV29-1 and TRBJ2-7; perhaps TRBD1 as D (6 bases). There are 13 residues in the CDR3. V was trimmed by 4 bases and J by 2 bases, leaving 12 bases between them. CDR1 and CDR2 (germline): SQVTM, ANQGSEA. The DNA of the CDR3 is TGCAGCGTTGTAGGGACATCTGCCTACGAGCAGTACTTC. Translated: CSVVGTSAYEQYF.

This clonotype has a count of ten or more. This chain connects TRBV20-1 to TRBJ2-5; the D is unclear. CDR1 is DFQATT and CDR2 is SNEGSKA in the germline V gene (reference sequence). With 3 bases removed from V and 5 bases from J, the gap between germline ends came to 10 bases. This CDR3 region has 12 residues. The CDR3 protein is CSARPYSETQYF. The CDR3 nucleotides are TGCAGTGCTAGGCCGTATTCTGAGACCCAGTACTTC.

This clonotype turned up a few times. The rearrangement uses TRBV18 and TRBJ2-5; 8 nucleotides agree with TRBD2. V was clipped by 3 bases and J by 1 base; unmatched bases: 7. Germline V CDR1 and CDR2: KGHSH, LQKENI. The length of the CDR3 is 16 residues. The CDR3 sequence is CASSPGLLAAQETQYF. The CDR3 DNA reads as TGTGCCAGCTCACCTGGATTACTAGCGGCCCAAGAGACCCAGTACTTC.

This clonotype was picked up a small number of times. The chain is built from TRBV20-1 and TRBJ2-4, with D possibly matching TRBD1 (5 bases). V was cut by 4 bases and J by 8 bases, with 21 bases left in between. Per the germline V gene, CDR1 is DFQATT and CDR2 is SNEGSKA (reference sequence). The CDR3 loop spans 15 amino acids. The CDR3 reads CSAKDDPQGGHIQYF. The CDR3, as DNA: TGCAGTGCTAAAGATGACCCTCAGGGTGGGCACATTCAGTACTTC.

In regard to this clonotype: Possible read error: a much larger clone is one base away. The rearrangement joins TRBV5-1 to TRBJ2-2; possible D gene TRBD2, 6 bases. This CDR3 has 16 residues. The V gene lost 0 bases and the J gene lost 0 bases, with 9 bases spanning the gap. CDR1 SGHRS and CDR2 YFSETQ come from the germline V gene. The CDR3 sequence: CASSLERAPNTGELFF. The CDR3 DNA reads as TGCGCCAGCAGCTTGGAGCGGGCTCCGAACACCGGGGAGCTGTTTTTT.

This clonotype was observed at least ten times. The chain combines TRBV7-2 with TRBJ2-5; D call uncertain. Germline values: CDR1 SGHTA, CDR2 FQGNSA. The CDR3 is 13 amino acids. Trimming left V 5 bases short and J 0 bases short, with 7 bases between. CDR3 loop: CASSLQDQETQYF. CDR3 DNA sequence: TGTGCCAGCAGCCTTCAAGACCAAGAGACCCAGTACTTC. The full variable domain, completed using reference TRBV7-2 and TRBJ2-5, is GAGVSQSPSNKVTEKGKDVELRCDPISGHTALYWYRQSLGQGLEFLIYFQGNSAPDKSGLPSDRFSAERTGGSVSTLTIQRTQQEDSAVYLCASSLQDQETQYFGPGTRLLVL.

Ten or more counts support this clonotype. The chain is built from TRBV11-2 and TRBJ2-1; 7 bases align to TRBD2. Germline values: CDR1 SGHAT, CDR2 FQNNGV. The CDR3 is 16 amino acids. With 1 base clipped from V and 2 bases from J, the junction kept 5 bases outside the gene matches. CDR3 nucleotides: TGTGCCAGCAGCTTAGGCAGCGGGAACACCTACAATGAGCAGTTCTTC. Translation gives CASSLGSGNTYNEQFF.

CDR3 loop: CAISDLAGETQYF. The CDR3 bases are TGTGCCATCAGTGACCTAGCGGGAGAGACCCAGTACTTC. The rearrangement uses TRBV10-3 and TRBJ2-5; 8 nucleotides align to TRBD2. In germline, CDR1 is ENHRY, CDR2 SYGVKD. J lost 4 bases, V lost 3 bases, and 1 base had no gene match. The CDR3 sequence is 13 residues long.

Ten or more counts support this clonotype. The chain has TRBV6-1 and TRBJ2-3; D uncertain. The CDR3 extends over 13 amino acids. V was trimmed by 3 bases and J by 5 bases, leaving 9 bases between them. The germline CDR1 and CDR2 sequences are MNHNS and SASEGT. Here the CDR3 reads CASSEAPRDTQYF. The CDR3 coding sequence is TGTGCCAGCAGTGAGGCCCCCCGAGATACGCAGTATTTT.

Details on this clonotype: An end of the junction differs from the germline gene, which may be a read error. This chain links TRBV10-1 with TRBJ2-2, with a tentative D call TRBD2 (5 bases). The CDR3 is 13 residues long. From germline, CDR1 is WNHNN and CDR2 SYGVQD (reference sequence). The CDR3 reads CASNEHLTGELLF. In DNA form, the CDR3 reads TGCGCCAGCAATGAACATCTCACCGGGGAGCTGCTTTTT.

Ten or more counts support this clonotype. The chain joins TRBV29-1 to TRBJ1-2; D might be TRBD1 (5 bases). Deletions cut 2 bases from V and 4 bases from J, with 11 bases between. The germline gives CDR1 SQVTM, CDR2 ANQGSEA. This CDR3 region has 13 residues. The CDR3 nucleotides are TGCAGCGTTGAACCGGGACTGAGCTATGGCTACACCTTC. This translates into CSVEPGLSYGYTF. Full variable domain (missing parts from reference TRBV29-1 and TRBJ1-2): SAVISQKPSRDICQRGTSLTIQCQVDSQVTMMFWYRQQPGQSLTLIATANQGSEATYESGFVIDKFPISRPNLTFSTLTVSNMSPEDSSIYLCSVEPGLSYGYTFGSGTRLTVV.

This clonotype was detected ten times or more. The chain is built from TRBV6-1 and TRBJ2-3, with D possibly being TRBD2 (6 bases). Trimming cost V 6 bases and J 8 bases, with 12 bases left between them. Germline V lookup: CDR1 MNHNS, CDR2 SASEGT. CDR3 size: 12 residues. The CDR3: CASRPGLGTQYF. The CDR3 DNA reads TGTGCCAGCAGACCGGGACTCGGTACGCAGTATTTT.

This CDR3 reads CAISEDRGMNTEAFF. The DNA of the CDR3 is TGTGCCATCAGTGAGGACAGGGGTATGAACACTGAAGCTTTCTTT. The chain joins TRBV10-3 to TRBJ1-1; 8 nucleotides align to TRBD1. CDR1 is ENHRY, CDR2 SYGVKD, per germline. After removal of 2 bases from V and 0 bases from J, the junction contained 2 bases not matched to a gene. The length of the CDR3 is 15 residues.

As to this clonotype: At one end, the junction sequence differs from germline, possibly due to a read error. V gene TRBV2 combines with J gene TRBJ2-3, with TRBD1 as a possible D gene (5 bases). The germline V gene encodes CDR1 SNHLY and CDR2 FYNNEI. The CDR3 covers 16 residues. The CDR3 DNA follows: TGCGCCAGCAGTCCCATCAGGGCCCCTAGCACAGATACGCAGTATTTT. It codes for CASSPIRAPSTDTQYF.

This clonotype was seen at least ten times. The chain employs TRBV6-1 and TRBJ2-7, with D perhaps TRBD1 or TRBD2 (5 bases each). The length of the CDR3 is 16 residues. In germline, CDR1 is MNHNS, CDR2 SASEGT. V shed 5 bases and J shed 7 bases, with 24 bases lying between them. The CDR3 nucleotides read TGTGCCAGCAGTTCCTCCTCCGGGACCGGGGCTGTAGAGCAGTACTTC. Amino acids: CASSSSSGTGAVEQYF.

The sample holds many counts of this clonotype. As DNA, the CDR3 is TGTGCCTGGAGCTTAACCGGGACCCTTAAAATCGGCTACACCTTC. Amino acids: CAWSLTGTLKIGYTF. V and J are TRBV30 and TRBJ1-2; weak D call: TRBD1 (5 bases). Germline CDR1 and CDR2: GTSNPN and SVGIG (reference sequence). This CDR3 spans 15 amino acids. V was shortened by 3 bases and J by 8 bases, with 22 bases between the two germline ends.

The J gene is TRBJ1-1, the V gene TRBV29-1; 12 bases map to TRBD1. CDR3 length equals 14 residues. Losses at the gene ends were 4 bases for V and 7 bases for J; bases not matched to a gene: 7. The V gene's germline CDR1 is SQVTM and CDR2 ANQGSEA. CDR3: CSVVKGTGGLEAFF. CDR3 nucleotide sequence: TGCAGCGTTGTTAAAGGGACAGGGGGCCTTGAAGCTTTCTTT.

This chain connects TRBV5-5 to TRBJ1-2; a weak D match, TRBD1 (6 bases). CDR1 and CDR2 (germline): SGHKS, YYEKEE (reference sequence). V was cut by 1 base and J by 2 bases, with 12 bases left in between. The CDR3 runs to 15 residues. CDR3 sequence reads: CASSLWQGHNYGYTF. The CDR3 region has the DNA TGTGCCAGCAGCTTGTGGCAGGGGCACAACTATGGCTACACCTTC.

J is TRBJ2-2 and V is TRBV19, with D unclear. In germline, CDR1 is LNHDA, CDR2 SQIVND (reference sequence). Trimming removed 10 bases at V and 0 bases at J, with 9 bases between. The CDR3 sequence is 13 residues long. CDR3 loop: CAIRLANTGELFF. The CDR3 coding sequence is TGTGCCATCAGACTTGCGAACACCGGGGAGCTGTTTTTT.

CDR3 region: CASSFKAYNEQFF. The CDR3 coding sequence is TGTGCCAGCAGTTTCAAGGCCTACAATGAGCAGTTCTTC. The chain carries TRBV28 and TRBJ2-1, with D unresolved. The CDR3 contains 13 residues. Germline values: CDR1 MDHEN, CDR2 SYDVKM. The V and J ends lost 3 bases and 2 bases respectively, with 5 bases between them.

This chain uses TRBV6-5 with TRBJ1-1; 10 nucleotides match TRBD1. CDR3 length: 15 residues. CDR1 is MNHEY, CDR2 SVGAGI, per germline. The trim removed 4 bases at V and 5 bases at J, leaving 7 bases unmatched. The CDR3 sequence: CASSFATGGGTEAFF. Written as DNA, the CDR3 is TGTGCCAGCAGTTTCGCGACAGGGGGCGGAACTGAAGCTTTCTTT.

This clonotype was detected many times. This chain connects TRBV7-3 to TRBJ2-7; unclear D gene. The CDR3 is 16 amino acids. V was pared by 2 bases and J by 4 bases, with 18 bases between. Germline V CDR1 and CDR2: SGHTA, FQGTGA. In DNA form, the CDR3 reads TGTGCCAGCAGCTTAGCCGGTGGGGTAGGAAGGTACGAGCAGTACTTC. Encoded protein: CASSLAGGVGRYEQYF.

As to this clonotype: A much larger clone differs from this one at a single base, so this may be a read error. The chain uses TRBV18 and TRBJ1-1; perhaps TRBD1 as D (5 bases). With 10 bases removed from V and 4 bases from J, the gap between germline ends came to 16 bases. CDR3 length: 13 amino acids. Germline assignment: CDR1 KGHSH and CDR2 LQKENI. CDR3: CATTHSGGTEAFF. CDR3 DNA sequence: TGTGCCACCACTCACTCCGGGGGCACTGAAGCTTTCTTT.